This TCR beta chain was captured in a study of CD8 T cells in Susac syndrome. General study results and limits: As acknowledged by the study, its TCR sequencing and HLA analysis included a relatively small number of individuals. Clonal CD8+ expansion in Susac was highest in TEMRA cells and active patients.

Germline CDR1 reads DFQATT; CDR2 reads SNEGSKA (reference sequence). Trimming took off 3 bases at V and 1 base at J, with 7 bases between the two ends. This CDR3 is 12 amino acids long. When the RNA was reverse transcribed, random hexamers were used with an input of about 0.45 to 1 ug. Each CDR3 protein is one row after TCRdb ran MiXCR on the immunoSEQ multiplex PCR reads. The sample has fewer than 80,000 distinct CDR3 sequences; around 94% are singletons. CD8+ and CD4+ T cells were negatively isolated; TEMRA cells were FACS-enriched. To note about this clonotype: Its cognate antigen is unknown.

This rearrangement joins TRBV20-1 to TRBJ2-7; D is unresolved. This clonotype originated in a human donor with Susac syndrome. Input material: CD8+ T cells from PBMCs. The CDR3 DNA reads as TGCAGTGCTAGTCCCCTATCCTACGAGCAGTACTTC. This gives the protein CSASPLSYEQYF.